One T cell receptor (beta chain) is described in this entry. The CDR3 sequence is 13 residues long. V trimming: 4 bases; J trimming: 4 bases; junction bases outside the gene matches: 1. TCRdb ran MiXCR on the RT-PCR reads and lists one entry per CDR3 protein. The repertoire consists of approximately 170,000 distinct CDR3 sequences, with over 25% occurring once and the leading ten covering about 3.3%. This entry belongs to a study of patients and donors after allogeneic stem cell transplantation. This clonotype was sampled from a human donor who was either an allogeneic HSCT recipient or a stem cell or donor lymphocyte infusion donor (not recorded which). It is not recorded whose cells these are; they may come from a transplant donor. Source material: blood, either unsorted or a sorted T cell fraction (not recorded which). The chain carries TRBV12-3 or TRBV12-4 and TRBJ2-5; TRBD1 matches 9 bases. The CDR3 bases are TGTGCCAGCAGTTACAGGGGGCGAGAGACCCAGTACTTC. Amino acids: CASSYRGRETQYF.